This record covers a single T cell receptor (beta chain). Its antigen remains unknown. Losses at the gene ends were 0 bases for V and 4 bases for J; bases not matched to a gene: 5. Germline CDR1 is MNHEY and CDR2 is SVGAGI. This CDR3 comprises 16 residues. Sequencing used immunoSEQ multiplex PCR; TCRdb keeps in-frame clones, though not all of them. The sample carries 80,000 to 100,000 clones, roughly 93% recorded once. The data were taken from a study of cytomegalovirus exposure and HLA in healthy donors. Overall study: A subsequent analysis stated that the 100 to 150 validation repertoires were run on the same platform as the roughly 700 first-cohort repertoires.

Study-level points and caveats: In a later analysis, first-cohort TCR clusters were found to tend to co-occur in the 130 or so validation repertoires. Among the CMV-associated chains, a few were confirmed in vitro as specific for CMV antigens.

The material sequenced was PBMCs. The J gene is TRBJ2-1, the V gene TRBV6-5, with 8 bases lining up with TRBD1. This clonotype originated in a man under 40 in good health and CMV-seronegative. This chain's CDR3 is CASSYSLRGPYNEQFF. CDR3 DNA: TGTGCCAGCAGTTACTCGCTCAGGGGGCCTTACAATGAGCAGTTCTTC.